Listed below are T cell receptor beta chains from one sample, sequenced in a study of blood T cell repertoires in COVID-19. Libraries were prepared by immunoSEQ multiplex PCR; TCRdb keeps only in-frame clonotypes and omits some of them. The table has 200,000 to 250,000 clones, approximately 84% seen once. Sequencing was carried out using peripheral blood. Source of these receptors: a woman at least 80 years old with COVID-19, enrolled during active disease. Each CDR3 is given with its conserved first and last residue. A D gene is named only where the DNA matches it firmly. Clone size, where shown, is once, few, many, or a class for clones that have expanded.

once	TRBD1	TRBV28	TRBJ1-2	TGTGCCAGCAGCCTACCGGGACAGGGGACAGCCAACTTCTATGGCTACACCTTC	CASSLPGQGTANFYGYTF
once	TRBD1	TRBV19	TRBJ1-5	TGTGCCAGTAGCGGGACAGGGGCGGGTCAGCCCCAGCATTTT	CASSGTGAGQPQHF
-	TRBD1	TRBV5-8	TRBJ2-3	TGTGCCAGCAGCGCGAGACAGGGGCACAGCACAGATACGCAGTATTTT	CASSARQGHSTDTQYF
-	TRBD1	TRBV5-1	TRBJ1-5	TGCGCCAGCAGTCTTGGACAGGCCGCCAATCAGCCCCAGCATTTT	CASSLGQAANQPQHF
-	-	TRBV7-9	TRBJ2-5	TGTGCCAGCAGCTGGGCGGGCGGAGAGACCCAGTACTTC	CASSWAGGETQYF
-	-	TRBV6-1	TRBJ1-3	TGTGCCAGCAGTGAAAATCTCCCAGTAACAGGAAACACCATATATTTT	CASSENLPVTGNTIYF
-	-	TRBV6-5	TRBJ1-3	TGTGCCAGCAGCTCCCCCGGGGGGCAGGGAAACACCATATATTTT	CASSSPGGQGNTIYF
-	-	TRBV5-3	TRBJ1-2	TGTGCCTCGGACAGATCTTACTATGGCTACACCTTC	CASDRSYYGYTF
-	TRBD2	TRBV5-5	TRBJ2-3	TGTGCCAGCACCGGGACTAGCGGCTCAGATACGCAGTATTTT	CASTGTSGSDTQYF
-	TRBD2	TRBV29-1	TRBJ2-7	TGCAGCGTTGAAGGGGGGGGGAGCTCCTACGAGCAGTACTTC	CSVEGGGSSYEQYF
-	TRBD2	TRBV19	TRBJ2-2	TGTGCCAGTCAGCGGGGCCAGGTTCCCGGGGAGCTGTTTTTT	CASQRGQVPGELFF
-	TRBD1	TRBV9	TRBJ2-2	TGTGCCAGCAGCCGGGACAGGGGGATCGGGGAGCTGTTTTTT	CASSRDRGIGELFF
few	-	TRBV29-1	TRBJ1-2	TGCAGCGGGGGGGGAGTAAACTATGGCTACACCTTC	CSGGGVNYGYTF
many	-	TRBV19	TRBJ1-3	TGTGCCAGTAGTATAGGCGGTGAAGGTCTGTCTGGAAACACCATATATTTT	CASSIGGEGLSGNTIYF
-	TRBD1	TRBV28	TRBJ1-5	TGTGCCAGCAGCAATGGGGGGACAGGGTTAGATCAGCCCCAGCATTTT	CASSNGGTGLDQPQHF
-	TRBD1	TRBV5-4	TRBJ2-5	TGTGCCAGCAGCCCTACAGGGGGGCAAGAGACCCAGTACTTC	CASSPTGGQETQYF
-	-	TRBV11-2	TRBJ1-3	TGTGCCAGCAGCATGGGGCCCCCGAGCCCTGGAAACACCATATATTTT	CASSMGPPSPGNTIYF
-	TRBD1	TRBV9	TRBJ2-7	TGTGCCTCCCACGGACCACAGGGGGCGAGCGGCTACGAGCAGTACTTC	CASHGPQGASGYEQYF
-	TRBD2	TRBV27	TRBJ2-2	TGTGCCAGCCTTCCGGGGCTGGCGGGGGGCGTGAACACCGGGGAGCTGTTTTTT	CASLPGLAGGVNTGELFF
-	TRBD1	TRBV6-5	TRBJ1-1	TGTGCCACCTCGAGGGGGCCGAACACTGAAGCTTTCTTT	CATSRGPNTEAFF
-	-	TRBV2	TRBJ1-6	TGTGCCAGCAGTGAAGGAGGGCACTCCTATAGTTCACCCCTCCACTTT	CASSEGGHSYSSPLHF
-	-	TRBV27	TRBJ1-2	TGTGCCAGCAGGGTCCTTGGGGGCCTCTTCTATGGCTACACCTTC	CASRVLGGLFYGYTF
-	-	TRBV11-2	TRBJ2-7	TGTGCCAGCAGCTTAGAGCCAGTCTCCTACGAGCAGTACTTC	CASSLEPVSYEQYF
-	TRBD2	TRBV7-2	TRBJ2-1	TGTGCCAGCAGCTTAGAGGCTAGCGGGGGGGCCAATGAGCAGTTCTTC	CASSLEASGGANEQFF